This T cell receptor beta chain emerged from a study of technical replicates of blood from several donors. Libraries were prepared by immunoSEQ multiplex PCR; TCRdb keeps only in-frame clonotypes and omits some of them. The sample includes some 77,000 clones, approximately 96% seen only once; the top ten take 0.3% to 0.35%. Germline CDR1 reads MGHRA; CDR2 reads YSYEKL. This CDR3 is built from 14 residues. The V and J ends lost 1 base and 5 bases respectively, with 12 bases between them. Sample: T cells isolated from PBMCs. This receptor was identified in a human donor in good health. The chain combines TRBV4-1 with TRBJ2-7, with D perhaps TRBD2 (6 bases). Written as DNA, the CDR3 is TGCGCCAGCAGCCAAGGTCTAGCGAATAACGAGCAGTACTTC. It encodes CASSQGLANNEQYF.